This T cell receptor beta chain was retrieved from a study of T-cell reconstitution after alpha-beta-depleted transplantation in children. In this sample, this clonotype turned up a few times. Its antigen is currently unknown. The V end was cut by 7 bases, the J end by 4 bases, with 13 bases between. The germline CDR1 and CDR2 sequences are SQVTM and ANQGSEA. The CDR3 has 12 amino acids. Preparation of the TCRbeta library was carried out with unique molecular identifiers. TCRdb used MiXCR to reprocess the PCR reads, holding one entry per CDR3 protein. The data contain some 95,000 distinct CDR3 sequences, more than 20% of them singletons. Study observations and caveats: Where alpha-beta T cells came from about two months after transplant was reportedly several hundred expanded graft clones. In some patients, recipient T cells and intrathymic progenitors surviving conditioning explained high day-60 diversity. The main origin of T-cell counts and diversity one year after transplant was newly produced T cells.

This sequence originates from a boy under 10 years old with acute lymphoblastic leukemia, due to receive a stem cell transplant. Sequencing was performed on PBMCs, taken before TCRalphabeta/CD19-depleted stem cell transplant. The chain recombines TRBV29-1 with TRBJ1-1; D gene unclear. The CDR3 DNA is TGCAGCGGTAAAGATGGAGTCACTGAAGCTTTCTTT. Its translation is CSGKDGVTEAFF.